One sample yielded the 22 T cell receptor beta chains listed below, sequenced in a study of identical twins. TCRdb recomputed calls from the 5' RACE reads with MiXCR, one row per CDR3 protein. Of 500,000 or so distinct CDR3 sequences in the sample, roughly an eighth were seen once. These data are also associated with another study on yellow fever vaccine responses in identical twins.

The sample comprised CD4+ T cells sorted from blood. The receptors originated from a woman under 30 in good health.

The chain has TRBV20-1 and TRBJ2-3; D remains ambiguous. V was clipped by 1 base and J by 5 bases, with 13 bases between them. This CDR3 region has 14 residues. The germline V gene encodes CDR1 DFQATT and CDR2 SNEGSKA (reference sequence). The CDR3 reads CSARVVAVGDTQYF. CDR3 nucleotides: TGCAGTGCTAGAGTGGTGGCGGTGGGAGATACGCAGTATTTT.

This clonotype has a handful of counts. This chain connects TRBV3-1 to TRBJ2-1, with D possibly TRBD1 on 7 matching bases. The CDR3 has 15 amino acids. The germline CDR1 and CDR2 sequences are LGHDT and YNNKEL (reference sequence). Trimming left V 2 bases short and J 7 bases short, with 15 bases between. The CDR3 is CASSQPGGLLNEQFF. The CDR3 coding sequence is TGTGCCAGCAGCCAACCAGGGGGGCTGTTGAATGAGCAGTTCTTC.

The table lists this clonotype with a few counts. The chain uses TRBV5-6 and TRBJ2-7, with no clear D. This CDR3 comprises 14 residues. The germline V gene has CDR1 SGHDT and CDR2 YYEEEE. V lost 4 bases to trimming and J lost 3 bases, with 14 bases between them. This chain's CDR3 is CASSTRRKLYEQYF. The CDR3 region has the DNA TGTGCCAGCAGCACCCGGAGAAAACTCTACGAGCAGTACTTC.

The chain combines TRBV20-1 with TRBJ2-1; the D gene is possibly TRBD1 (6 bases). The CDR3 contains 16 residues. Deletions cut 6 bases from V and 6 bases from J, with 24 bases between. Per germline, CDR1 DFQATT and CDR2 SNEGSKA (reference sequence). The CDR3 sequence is CSAKSDSLGGSNEQFF. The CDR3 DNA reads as TGCAGTGCGAAGAGCGACTCCCTTGGGGGCTCCAATGAGCAGTTCTTC.

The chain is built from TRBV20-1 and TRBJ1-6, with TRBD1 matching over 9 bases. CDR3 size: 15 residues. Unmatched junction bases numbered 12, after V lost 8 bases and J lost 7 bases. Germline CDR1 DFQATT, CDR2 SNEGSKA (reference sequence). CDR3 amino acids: CSPQSSGTGNSPLHF. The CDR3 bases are TGCAGTCCCCAGTCATCCGGGACAGGGAATTCACCCCTCCACTTT.

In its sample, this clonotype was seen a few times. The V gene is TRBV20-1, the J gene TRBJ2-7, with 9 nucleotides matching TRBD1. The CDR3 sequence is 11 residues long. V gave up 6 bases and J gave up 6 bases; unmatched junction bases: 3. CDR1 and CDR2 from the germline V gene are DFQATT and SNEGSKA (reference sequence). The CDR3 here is CSAGQGAEQYF. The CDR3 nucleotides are TGCAGTGCGGGACAGGGTGCCGAGCAGTACTTC.

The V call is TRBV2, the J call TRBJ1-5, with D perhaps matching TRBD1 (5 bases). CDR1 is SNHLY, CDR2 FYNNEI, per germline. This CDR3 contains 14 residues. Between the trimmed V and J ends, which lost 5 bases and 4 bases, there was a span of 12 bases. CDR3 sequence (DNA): TGTGCCAGCAGTTCCACAGGACTTAATCAGCCCCAGCATTTT. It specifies CASSSTGLNQPQHF.

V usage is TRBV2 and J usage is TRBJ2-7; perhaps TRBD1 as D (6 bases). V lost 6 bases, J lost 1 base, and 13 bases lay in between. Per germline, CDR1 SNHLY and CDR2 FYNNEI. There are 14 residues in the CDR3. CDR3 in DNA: TGTGCCAGCAGAGCCGGGACATATTCCTACGAGCAGTACTTC. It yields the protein CASRAGTYSYEQYF.

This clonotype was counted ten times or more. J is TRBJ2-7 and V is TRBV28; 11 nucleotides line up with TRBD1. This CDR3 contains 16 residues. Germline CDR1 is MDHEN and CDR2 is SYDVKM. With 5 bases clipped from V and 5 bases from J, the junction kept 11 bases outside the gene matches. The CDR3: CASSVDRGPILNEQYF. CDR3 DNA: TGTGCCAGCAGTGTGGACAGGGGGCCCATCCTAAACGAGCAGTACTTC.

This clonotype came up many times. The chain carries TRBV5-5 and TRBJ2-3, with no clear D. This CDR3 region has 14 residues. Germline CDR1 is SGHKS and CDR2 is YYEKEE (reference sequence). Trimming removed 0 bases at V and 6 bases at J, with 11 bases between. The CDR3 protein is CASSLVSMYDTQYF. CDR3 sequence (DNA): TGTGCCAGCAGCTTGGTTTCGATGTACGATACGCAGTATTTT.

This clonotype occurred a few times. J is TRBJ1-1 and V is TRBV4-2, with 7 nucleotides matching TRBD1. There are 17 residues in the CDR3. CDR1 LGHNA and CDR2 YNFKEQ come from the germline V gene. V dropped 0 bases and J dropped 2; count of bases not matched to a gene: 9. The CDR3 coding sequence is TGTGCCAGCAGCCAAGAACCCCCGGGGACAGTAAACACTGAAGCTTTCTTT. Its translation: CASSQEPPGTVNTEAFF.

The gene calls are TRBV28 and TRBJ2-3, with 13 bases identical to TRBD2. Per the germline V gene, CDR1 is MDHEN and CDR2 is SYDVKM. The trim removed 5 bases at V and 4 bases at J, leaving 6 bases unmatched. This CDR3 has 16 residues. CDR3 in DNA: TGTGCCAGCAGTCTCACTAGCGGGGGGGTAGCAGATACGCAGTATTTT. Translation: CASSLTSGGVADTQYF.

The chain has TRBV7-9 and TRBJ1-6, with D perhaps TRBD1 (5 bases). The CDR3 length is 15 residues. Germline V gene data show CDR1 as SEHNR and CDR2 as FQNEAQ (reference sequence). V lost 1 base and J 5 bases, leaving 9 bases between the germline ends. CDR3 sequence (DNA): TGTGCCAGCAGCTTAGGTGCGACAGATAATTCACCCCTCCACTTT. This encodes CASSLGATDNSPLHF. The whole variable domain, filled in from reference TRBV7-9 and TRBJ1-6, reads DTGVSQNPRHKITKRGQNVTFRCDPISEHNRLYWYRQTLGQGPEFLTYFQNEAQLEKSRLLSDRFSAERPKGSFSTLEIQRTEQGDSAMYLCASSLGATDNSPLHFGNGTRLTVT.

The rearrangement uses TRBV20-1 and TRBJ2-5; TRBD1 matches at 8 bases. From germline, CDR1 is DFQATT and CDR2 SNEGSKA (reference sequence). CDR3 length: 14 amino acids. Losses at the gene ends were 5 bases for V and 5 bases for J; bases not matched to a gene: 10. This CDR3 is CSAGAARGRETQYF. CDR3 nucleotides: TGCAGTGCTGGGGCGGCCAGGGGGCGGGAGACCCAGTACTTC.

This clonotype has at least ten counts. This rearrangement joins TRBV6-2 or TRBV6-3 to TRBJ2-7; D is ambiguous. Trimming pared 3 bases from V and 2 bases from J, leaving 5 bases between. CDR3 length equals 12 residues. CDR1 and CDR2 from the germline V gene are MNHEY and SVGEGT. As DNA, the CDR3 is TGTGCCAGCAGTTATCAAACCTACGAGCAGTACTTC. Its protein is CASSYQTYEQYF.

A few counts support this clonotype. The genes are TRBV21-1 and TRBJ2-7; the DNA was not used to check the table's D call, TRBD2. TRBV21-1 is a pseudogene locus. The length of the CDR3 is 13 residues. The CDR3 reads CASSKGGSRDEYF. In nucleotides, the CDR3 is TGTGCCAGCAGCAAAGGCGGTAGCAGGGACGAGTACTTC.

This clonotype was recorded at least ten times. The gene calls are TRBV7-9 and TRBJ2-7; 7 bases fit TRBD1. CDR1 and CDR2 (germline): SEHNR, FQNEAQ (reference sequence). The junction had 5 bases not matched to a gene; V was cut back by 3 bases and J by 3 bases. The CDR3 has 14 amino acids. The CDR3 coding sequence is TGTGCCAGCAGCTTTTCGGGACAGTTCTACGAGCAGTACTTC. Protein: CASSFSGQFYEQYF.

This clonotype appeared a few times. The CDR3 DNA follows: TGTGCCAGCAGCTTGCGGCAAGTCGGGGGTTCACCCCTCCACTTT. This encodes CASSLRQVGGSPLHF. This chain uses TRBV7-2 with TRBJ1-6, with a tentative D call TRBD1 (5 bases). Trimming took off 3 bases at V and 9 bases at J, with 15 bases between the two ends. Germline values: CDR1 SGHTA, CDR2 FQGNSA. This CDR3 is built from 15 residues.

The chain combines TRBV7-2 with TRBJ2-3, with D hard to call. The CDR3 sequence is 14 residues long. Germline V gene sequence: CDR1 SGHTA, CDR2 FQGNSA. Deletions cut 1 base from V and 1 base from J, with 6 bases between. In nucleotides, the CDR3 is TGTGCCAGCAGCTTAGAGCTACGCACAGATACGCAGTATTTT. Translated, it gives CASSLELRTDTQYF. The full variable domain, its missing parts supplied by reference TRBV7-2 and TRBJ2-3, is GAGVSQSPSNKVTEKGKDVELRCDPISGHTALYWYRQSLGQGLEFLIYFQGNSAPDKSGLPSDRFSAERTGGSVSTLTIQRTQQEDSAVYLCASSLELRTDTQYFGPGTRLTVL.

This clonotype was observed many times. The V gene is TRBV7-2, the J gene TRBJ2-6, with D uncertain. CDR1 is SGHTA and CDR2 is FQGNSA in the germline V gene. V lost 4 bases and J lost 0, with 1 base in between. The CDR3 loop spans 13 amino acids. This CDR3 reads CASSYSGANVLTF. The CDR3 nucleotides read TGTGCCAGCAGCTACTCTGGGGCCAACGTCCTGACTTTC.

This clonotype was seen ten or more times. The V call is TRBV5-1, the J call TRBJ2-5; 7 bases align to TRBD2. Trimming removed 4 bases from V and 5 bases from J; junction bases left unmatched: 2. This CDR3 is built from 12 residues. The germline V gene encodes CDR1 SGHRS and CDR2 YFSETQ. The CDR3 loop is CASSREGETQYF. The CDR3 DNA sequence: TGCGCCAGCAGCAGGGAGGGGGAGACCCAGTACTTC. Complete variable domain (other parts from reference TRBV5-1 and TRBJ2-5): KAGVTQTPRYLIKTRGQQVTLSCSPISGHRSVSWYQQTPGQGLQFLFEYFSETQRNKGNFPGRFSGRQFSNSRSEMNVSTLELGDSALYLCASSREGETQYFGPGTRLLVL.

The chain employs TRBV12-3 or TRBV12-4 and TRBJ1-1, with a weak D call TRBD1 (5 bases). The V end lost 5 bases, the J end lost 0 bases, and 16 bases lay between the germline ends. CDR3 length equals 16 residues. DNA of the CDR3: TGTGCCAGCAGTCTAAGAGGGGCGGTTATGAACACTGAAGCTTTCTTT. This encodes CASSLRGAVMNTEAFF.